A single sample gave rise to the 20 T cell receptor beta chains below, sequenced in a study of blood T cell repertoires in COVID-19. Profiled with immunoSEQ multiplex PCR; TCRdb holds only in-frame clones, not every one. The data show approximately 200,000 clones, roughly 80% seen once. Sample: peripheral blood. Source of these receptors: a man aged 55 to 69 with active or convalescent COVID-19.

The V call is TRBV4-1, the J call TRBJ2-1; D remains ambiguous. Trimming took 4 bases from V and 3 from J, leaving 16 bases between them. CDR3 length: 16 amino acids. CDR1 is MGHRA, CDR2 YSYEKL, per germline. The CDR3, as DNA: TGCGCCAGCAGCCCTTCTACTTACTCCGGCTACAATGAGCAGTTCTTC. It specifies CASSPSTYSGYNEQFF.

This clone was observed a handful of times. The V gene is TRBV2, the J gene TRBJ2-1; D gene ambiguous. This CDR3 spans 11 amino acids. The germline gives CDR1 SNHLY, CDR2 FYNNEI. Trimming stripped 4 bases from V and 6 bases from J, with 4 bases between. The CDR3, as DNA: TGTGCCAGCAGTGTACTCAATGAGCAGTTCTTC. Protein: CASSVLNEQFF.

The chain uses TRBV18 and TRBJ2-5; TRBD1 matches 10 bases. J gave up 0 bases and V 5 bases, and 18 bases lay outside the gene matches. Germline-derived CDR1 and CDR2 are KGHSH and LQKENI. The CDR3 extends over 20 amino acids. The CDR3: CASSALAQVWTGGYQETQYF. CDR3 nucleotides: TGTGCCAGCTCAGCACTGGCCCAAGTTTGGACAGGGGGATACCAAGAGACCCAGTACTTC.

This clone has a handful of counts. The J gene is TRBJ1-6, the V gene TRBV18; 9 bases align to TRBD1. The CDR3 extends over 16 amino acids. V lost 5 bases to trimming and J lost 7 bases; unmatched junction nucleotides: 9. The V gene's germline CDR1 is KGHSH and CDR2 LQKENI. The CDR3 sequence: CASSTVSGQGNSPLHF. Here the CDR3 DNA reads TGTGCCAGCTCAACCGTTTCGGGACAGGGCAATTCACCCCTCCACTTT.

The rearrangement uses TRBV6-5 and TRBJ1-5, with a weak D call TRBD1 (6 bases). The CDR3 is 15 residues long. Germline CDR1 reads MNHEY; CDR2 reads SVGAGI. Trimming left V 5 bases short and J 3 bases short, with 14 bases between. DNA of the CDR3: TGTGCCAGCAGTAGGGGGACAAGGCTCAATCAGCCCCAGCATTTT. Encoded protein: CASSRGTRLNQPQHF.

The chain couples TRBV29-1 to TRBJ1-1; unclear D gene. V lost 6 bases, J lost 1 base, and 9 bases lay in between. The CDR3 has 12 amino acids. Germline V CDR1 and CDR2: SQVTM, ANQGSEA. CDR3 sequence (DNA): TGCAGCGTGGAGCCCGGGAACACTGAAGCTTTCTTT. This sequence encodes CSVEPGNTEAFF.

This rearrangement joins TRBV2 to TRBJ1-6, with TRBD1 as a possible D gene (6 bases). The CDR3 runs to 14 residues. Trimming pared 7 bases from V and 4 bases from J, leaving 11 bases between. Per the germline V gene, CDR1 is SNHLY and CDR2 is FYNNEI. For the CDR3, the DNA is TGTGCCAGCAACAGGGAGGGGTATAATTCACCCCTCCACTTT. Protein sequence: CASNREGYNSPLHF.

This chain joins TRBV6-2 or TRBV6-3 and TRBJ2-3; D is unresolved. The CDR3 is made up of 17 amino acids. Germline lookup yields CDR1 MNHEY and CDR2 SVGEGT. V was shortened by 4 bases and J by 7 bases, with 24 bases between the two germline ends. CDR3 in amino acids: CASSSPSRSGREHTQYF. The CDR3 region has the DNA TGTGCCAGCAGTTCCCCCTCGAGGTCCGGAAGAGAGCATACGCAGTATTTT.

CDR3 loop: CASSIVPGDRVSGANVLTF. CDR3 nucleotides: TGTGCCAGCAGCATTGTACCCGGCGACAGGGTCTCTGGGGCCAACGTCCTGACTTTC. This rearrangement joins TRBV21-1 to TRBJ2-6; the D call TRBD1 from the table was never checked on the DNA. TRBV21-1 is assigned pseudogene status. This CDR3 spans 19 amino acids.

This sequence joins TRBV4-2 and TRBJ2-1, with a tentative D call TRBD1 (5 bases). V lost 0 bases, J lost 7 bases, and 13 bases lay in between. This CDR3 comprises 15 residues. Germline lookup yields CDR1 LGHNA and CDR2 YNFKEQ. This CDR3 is CASSQEGRRDNEQFF. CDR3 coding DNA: TGTGCCAGCAGCCAAGAGGGGCGCCGTGATAATGAGCAGTTCTTC.

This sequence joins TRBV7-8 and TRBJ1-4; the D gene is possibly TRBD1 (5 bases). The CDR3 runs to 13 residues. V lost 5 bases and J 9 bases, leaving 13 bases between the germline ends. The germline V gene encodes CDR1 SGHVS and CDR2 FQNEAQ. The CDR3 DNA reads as TGTGCCAGCAGCACCCCGGGGGAGCAAAAACTGTTTTTT. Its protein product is CASSTPGEQKLFF.

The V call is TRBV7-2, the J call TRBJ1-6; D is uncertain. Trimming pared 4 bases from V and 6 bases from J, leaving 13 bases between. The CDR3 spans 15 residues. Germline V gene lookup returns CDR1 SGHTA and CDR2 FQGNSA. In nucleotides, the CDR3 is TGTGCCAGCAGCTATCACAGAAGGCGTAATTCACCCCTCCACTTT. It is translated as CASSYHRRRNSPLHF.

The CDR3 loop is CASSLSQSVDTQYF. In DNA form, the CDR3 reads TGCGCCAGCAGCTTGTCCCAGTCCGTAGATACGCAGTATTTT. This chain links TRBV5-1 with TRBJ2-3; D gene uncertain. Deletions cut 1 base from V and 5 bases from J, with 11 bases between. CDR1 and CDR2 (germline): SGHRS, YFSETQ. This CDR3 spans 14 amino acids.

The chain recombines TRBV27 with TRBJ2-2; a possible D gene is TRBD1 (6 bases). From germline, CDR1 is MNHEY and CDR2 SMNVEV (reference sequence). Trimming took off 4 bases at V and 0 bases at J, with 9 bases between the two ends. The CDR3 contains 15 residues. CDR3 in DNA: TGTGCCAGCAGTTCCTGGACAGCGAACACCGGGGAGCTGTTTTTT. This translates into CASSSWTANTGELFF.

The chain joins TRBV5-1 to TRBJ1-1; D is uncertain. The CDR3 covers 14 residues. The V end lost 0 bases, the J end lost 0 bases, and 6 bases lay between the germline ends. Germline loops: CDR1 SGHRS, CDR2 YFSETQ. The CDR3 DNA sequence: TGCGCCAGCAGCTTGGCCCGGTTGAACACTGAAGCTTTCTTT. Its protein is CASSLARLNTEAFF.

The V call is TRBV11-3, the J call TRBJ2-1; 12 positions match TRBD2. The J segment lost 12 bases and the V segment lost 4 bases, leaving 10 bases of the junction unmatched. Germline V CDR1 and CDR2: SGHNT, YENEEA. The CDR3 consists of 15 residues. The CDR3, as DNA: TGTGCCAGCAGCTCGAGGACTAGCGGGGACAGTCGGCAGTTCTTC. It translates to CASSSRTSGDSRQFF.

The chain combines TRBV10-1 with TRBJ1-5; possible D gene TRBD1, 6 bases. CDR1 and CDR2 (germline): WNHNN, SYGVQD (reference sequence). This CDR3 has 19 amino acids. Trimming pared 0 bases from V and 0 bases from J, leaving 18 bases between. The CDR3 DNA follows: TGCGCCAGCAGTGAGTCAGCAGGGGCCGGGCCCTATAGCAATCAGCCCCAGCATTTT. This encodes CASSESAGAGPYSNQPQHF.

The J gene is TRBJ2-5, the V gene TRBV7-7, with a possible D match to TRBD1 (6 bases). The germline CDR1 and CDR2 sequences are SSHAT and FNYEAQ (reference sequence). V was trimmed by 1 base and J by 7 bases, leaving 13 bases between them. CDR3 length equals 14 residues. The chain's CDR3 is CASSLGAGAGTQYF. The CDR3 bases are TGTGCCAGCAGCTTAGGGGCAGGGGCGGGGACCCAGTACTTC.

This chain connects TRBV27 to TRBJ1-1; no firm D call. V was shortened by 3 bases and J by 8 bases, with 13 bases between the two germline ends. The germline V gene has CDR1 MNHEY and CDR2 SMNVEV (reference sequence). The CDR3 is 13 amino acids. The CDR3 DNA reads TGTGCCAGCAGTTTTATCCCCACTAAAGAAGCTTTCTTT. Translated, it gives CASSFIPTKEAFF.

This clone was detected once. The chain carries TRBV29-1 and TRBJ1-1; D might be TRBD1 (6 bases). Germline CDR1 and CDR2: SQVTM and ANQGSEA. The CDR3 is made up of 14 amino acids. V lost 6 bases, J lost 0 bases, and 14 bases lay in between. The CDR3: CSVRPGTLNTEAFF. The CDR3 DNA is TGCAGCGTCCGACCGGGGACACTGAACACTGAAGCTTTCTTT.